This T cell receptor (beta chain) was recovered during a study of T-cell reconstitution after alpha-beta-depleted transplantation in children. Germline V lookup: CDR1 KGHDR, CDR2 SFDVKD. V was clipped by 4 bases and J by 1 base, with 7 bases between them. The CDR3 covers 13 residues. The TCRbeta library incorporated unique molecular identifiers. TCRdb itself ran the PCR reads through MiXCR, one entry per CDR3 protein. This table has some 500,000 distinct CDR3 sequences, 30% to 35% appearing once. This TCR derives from a human donor who donated a stem cell graft to a child with aplastic anemia. The sequencing used PBMCs from the stem cell graft donor, collected from the stem cell graft. The V and J genes are TRBV24-1 and TRBJ2-7; D gene ambiguous. The chain's CDR3 is CATSDHASYEQYF. DNA of the CDR3: TGTGCCACCAGTGACCATGCTTCCTACGAGCAGTACTTC.